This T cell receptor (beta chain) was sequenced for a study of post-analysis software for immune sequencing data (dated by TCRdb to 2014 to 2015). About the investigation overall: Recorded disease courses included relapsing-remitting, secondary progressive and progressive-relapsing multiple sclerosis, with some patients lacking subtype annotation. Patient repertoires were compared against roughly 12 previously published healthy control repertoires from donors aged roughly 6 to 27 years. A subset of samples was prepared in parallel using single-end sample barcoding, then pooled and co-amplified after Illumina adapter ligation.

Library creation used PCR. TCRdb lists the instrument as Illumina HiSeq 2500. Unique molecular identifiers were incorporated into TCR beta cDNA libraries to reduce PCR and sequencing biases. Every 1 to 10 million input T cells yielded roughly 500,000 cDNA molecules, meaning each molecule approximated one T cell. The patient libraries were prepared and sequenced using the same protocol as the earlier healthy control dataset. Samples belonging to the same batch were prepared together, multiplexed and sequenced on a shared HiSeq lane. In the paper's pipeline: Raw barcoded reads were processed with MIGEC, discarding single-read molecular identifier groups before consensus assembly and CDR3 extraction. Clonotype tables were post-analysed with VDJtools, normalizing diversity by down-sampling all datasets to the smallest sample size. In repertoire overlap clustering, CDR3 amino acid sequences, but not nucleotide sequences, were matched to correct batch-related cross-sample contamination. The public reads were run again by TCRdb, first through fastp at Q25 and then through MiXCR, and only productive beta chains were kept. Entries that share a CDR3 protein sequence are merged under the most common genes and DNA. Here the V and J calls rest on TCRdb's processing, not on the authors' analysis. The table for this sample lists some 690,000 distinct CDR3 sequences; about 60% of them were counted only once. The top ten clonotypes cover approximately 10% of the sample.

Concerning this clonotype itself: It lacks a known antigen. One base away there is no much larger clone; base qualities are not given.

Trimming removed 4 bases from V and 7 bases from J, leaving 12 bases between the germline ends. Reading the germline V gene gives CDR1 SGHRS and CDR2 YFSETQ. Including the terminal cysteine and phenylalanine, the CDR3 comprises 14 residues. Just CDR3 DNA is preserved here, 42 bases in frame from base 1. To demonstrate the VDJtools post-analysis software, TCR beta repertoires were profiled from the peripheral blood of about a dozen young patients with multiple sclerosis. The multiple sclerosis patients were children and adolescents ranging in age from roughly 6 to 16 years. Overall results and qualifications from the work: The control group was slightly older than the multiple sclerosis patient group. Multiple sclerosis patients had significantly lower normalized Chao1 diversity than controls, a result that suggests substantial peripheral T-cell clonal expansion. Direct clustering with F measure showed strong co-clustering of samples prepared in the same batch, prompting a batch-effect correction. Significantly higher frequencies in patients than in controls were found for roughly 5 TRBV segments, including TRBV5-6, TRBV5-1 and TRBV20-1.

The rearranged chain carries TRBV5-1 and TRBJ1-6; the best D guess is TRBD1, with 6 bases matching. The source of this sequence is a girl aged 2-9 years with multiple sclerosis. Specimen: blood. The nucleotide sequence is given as TGCGCCAGCAGCCCGGACAGAACAAATTCACCCCTCCACTTT. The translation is CASSPDRTNSPLHF.